This TCR beta chain was identified in a study of blood T cell repertoires in COVID-19. The method was immunoSEQ multiplex PCR; TCRdb's version includes in-frame clones alone and lacks a portion of them. The profile shows over 95,000 clones, roughly 80% of them singletons. This CDR3 is built from 19 residues. The germline V gene has CDR1 MNHNS and CDR2 SASEGT. The V and J ends lost 2 bases and 0 bases respectively, with 20 bases between them. Sequencing was done on a sample of peripheral blood. This chain joins TRBV6-1 and TRBJ1-5; tentatively, D is TRBD1 (5 bases). This clonotype was sampled from a man aged 50-59 years with acute or convalescent COVID-19. CDR3 protein: CASSERQGGTFYSNQPQHF. CDR3 bases: TGTGCCAGCAGTGAACGCCAGGGAGGGACCTTCTATAGCAATCAGCCCCAGCATTTT.